These 17 T cell receptor beta chains originate from one sample sequenced in a study of cytomegalovirus exposure and HLA in healthy donors. Assay: immunoSEQ multiplex PCR; the TCRdb copy retains only in-frame clones and omits some. The sample lists some 170,000 clones, around nine tenths occurring once. The sequencing input was PBMCs. The receptors derive from a woman in her 30s in good health and CMV-seronegative.

The J gene is TRBJ2-5, the V gene TRBV5-4; a possible D gene is TRBD1 (6 bases). The CDR3 spans 15 residues. Germline CDR1 reads SGHNT; CDR2 reads YYREEE (reference sequence). Trimming removed 4 bases from V and 4 bases from J, with 17 bases in between. CDR3 DNA: TGTGCCAGCAGCACCCCCTCAGGGGTTCCAGAGACCCAGTACTTC. Protein sequence: CASSTPSGVPETQYF.

This chain links TRBV10-3 with TRBJ2-7; 7 bases map to TRBD1. With V trimmed by 2 bases and J by 5 bases, 6 bases remained unmatched. Germline V CDR1 and CDR2: ENHRY, SYGVKD. This CDR3 has 14 residues. The DNA for the CDR3 is TGTGCCATCAGTGAGCCAAGGGACAGTCACGAGCAGTACTTC. Translation gives CAISEPRDSHEQYF.

The genes are TRBV11-2 and TRBJ1-1; possibly TRBD1 for D (6 bases). Trimming shortened V by 4 bases and J by 3 bases, and 15 bases separated the two germline ends. The CDR3 loop spans 15 amino acids. Germline-derived CDR1 and CDR2 are SGHAT and FQNNGV. Written as DNA, the CDR3 is TGTGCCAGCAGCTCATACAGGGAGAGGGACACTGAAGCTTTCTTT. It is translated as CASSSYRERDTEAFF.

This chain uses TRBV7-2 with TRBJ2-4, with D perhaps TRBD2 (5 bases). V was cut by 3 bases and J by 1 base, with 16 bases left in between. The CDR3 consists of 17 residues. Germline V gives CDR1 SGHTA, CDR2 FQGNSA. CDR3 DNA sequence: TGTGCCAGCAGCTTCAACGACTATAGGGCGGCCAAAAACATTCAGTACTTC. Protein product: CASSFNDYRAAKNIQYF. The full variable domain, its missing parts supplied by reference TRBV7-2 and TRBJ2-4, is GAGVSQSPSNKVTEKGKDVELRCDPISGHTALYWYRQSLGQGLEFLIYFQGNSAPDKSGLPSDRFSAERTGGSVSTLTIQRTQQEDSAVYLCASSFNDYRAAKNIQYFGAGTRLSVL.

This clone was observed once. The sample carries other DNA sequences with the same CDR3. CDR3 sequence: CASSPGTSGVNEQFF. CDR3 DNA: TGTGCCAGCAGTCCCGGGACTAGCGGGGTCAATGAGCAGTTCTTC. V is TRBV27 and J is TRBJ2-1, with 13 bases matching TRBD2. CDR3 length: 15 amino acids. CDR1 and CDR2 (germline): MNHEY, SMNVEV (reference sequence). J lost 6 bases, V lost 5 bases, and 4 bases had no gene match.

This chain joins TRBV6-5 and TRBJ2-7; D may be TRBD1 (6 bases). Germline V lookup: CDR1 MNHEY, CDR2 SVGAGI. Trimming shortened V by 6 bases and J by 6 bases, and 15 bases separated the two germline ends. The CDR3 totals 13 residues. The CDR3 sequence: CASSRQASSEQYF. CDR3 bases: TGTGCCAGCAGCCGACAGGCATCTAGCGAGCAGTACTTC.

The chain uses TRBV10-2 and TRBJ1-5; 7 bases match TRBD1. Germline trimming cut 6 bases from V and 2 bases from J; bases unmatched to any gene: 7. Germline lookup yields CDR1 WSHSY and CDR2 SAAADI. The CDR3 is made up of 15 amino acids. The CDR3 protein is CASRNRGPGNQPQHF. For the CDR3, the DNA is TGCGCCAGCAGAAACAGGGGACCAGGCAATCAGCCCCAGCATTTT.

This chain uses TRBV4-2 with TRBJ2-1; 12 bases map to TRBD2. V dropped 10 bases and J dropped 8; count of bases not matched to a gene: 15. CDR3 size: 16 residues. Germline V lookup: CDR1 LGHNA, CDR2 YNFKEQ. The CDR3: CATSLGASGGAHEQFF. The CDR3 nucleotides are TGTGCCACTTCCCTTGGGGCTAGCGGGGGGGCACATGAGCAGTTCTTC.

V is TRBV9 and J is TRBJ1-2; the match to TRBD1 covers 12 bases. The germline V gene has CDR1 SGDLS and CDR2 YYNGEE. The CDR3 is 14 amino acids. The V and J ends lost 4 bases and 8 bases, in that order; junction bases with no gene match: 6. The CDR3 region has the DNA TGTGCCAGCAGCCCGGGACAGGGGGCCGCAGGCTACACCTTC. It encodes CASSPGQGAAGYTF. Drawing the rest from reference TRBV9 and TRBJ1-2, the complete variable domain is DSGVTQTPKHLITATGQRVTLRCSPRSGDLSVYWYQQSLDQGLQFLIQYYNGEERAKGNILERFSAQQFPDLHSELNLSSLELGDSALYFCASSPGQGAAGYTFGSGTRLTVV.

Written as DNA, the CDR3 is TGTGCCAGCAGCCCGGGGACAGGGGCCGGCGAGCAGTACTTC. This encodes CASSPGTGAGEQYF. This chain uses TRBV13 with TRBJ2-7; TRBD1 agrees at 10 bases. CDR3 length: 14 amino acids. Germline CDR1 PRHDT, CDR2 FYEKMQ (reference sequence). The J segment lost 6 bases and the V segment lost 5 bases, leaving 7 bases of the junction unmatched.

Many counts were recorded for this clone. The CDR3 loop reads CASSMEVSGANVLTF. The CDR3 region has the DNA TGTGCCAGTAGTATGGAGGTCTCTGGGGCCAACGTCCTGACTTTC. The chain joins TRBV19 to TRBJ2-6; a possible D gene is TRBD2 (5 bases). In germline, CDR1 is LNHDA, CDR2 SQIVND (reference sequence). This CDR3 contains 15 residues. V gave up 3 bases and J gave up 0 bases, with 6 bases separating them.

The J gene is TRBJ1-1, the V gene TRBV6-1; D is undetermined. Trimming cost V 7 bases and J 0 bases, with 12 bases left between them. The CDR3 totals 14 residues. Germline V CDR1 and CDR2: MNHNS, SASEGT. The CDR3 reads CASTNLVMNTEAFF. The CDR3 DNA is TGTGCCAGCACCAACCTAGTAATGAACACTGAAGCTTTCTTT.

V gene TRBV4-2 combines with J gene TRBJ2-3, with 9 bases identical to TRBD2. After removal of 8 bases from V and 5 bases from J, the junction contained 11 bases not matched to a gene. Germline CDR1 and CDR2: LGHNA and YNFKEQ. The CDR3 runs to 15 residues. Here the CDR3 reads CASGAVWRGGDTQYF. DNA of the CDR3: TGTGCCAGCGGGGCGGTTTGGCGGGGGGGAGATACGCAGTATTTT.

This sequence joins TRBV13 and TRBJ2-5; a possible D gene is TRBD1 (6 bases). The CDR3 totals 14 residues. V was pared by 0 bases and J by 5 bases, with 10 bases between. Per germline, CDR1 PRHDT and CDR2 FYEKMQ (reference sequence). The CDR3 loop is CASSLGRGRETQYF. In DNA, the CDR3 is TGTGCCAGCAGCTTAGGCAGGGGCCGGGAGACCCAGTACTTC.

The rearrangement joins TRBV19 to TRBJ2-5; no clear D gene. Trimming took 2 bases from V and 1 from J, leaving 5 bases between them. Looked up from germline, CDR1 is LNHDA and CDR2 is SQIVND (reference sequence). This CDR3 contains 13 residues. CDR3 coding DNA: TGTGCCAGTAGTATAAACGGCCAAGAGACCCAGTACTTC. Its translation is CASSINGQETQYF.

This chain's CDR3 is CASSFHTTYEQYF. DNA of the CDR3: TGTGCCAGCAGCTTTCACACTACCTACGAGCAGTACTTC. V and J are TRBV7-9 and TRBJ2-7; D remains ambiguous. With 3 bases removed from V and 2 bases from J, the gap between germline ends came to 8 bases. The length of the CDR3 is 13 residues. CDR1 is SEHNR, CDR2 FQNEAQ, per germline (reference sequence).

The chain has TRBV6-5 and TRBJ1-2; 9 positions match TRBD1. The CDR3 spans 13 residues. V shed 4 bases, J shed 3 bases, and the junction held 0 bases outside the gene matches. The germline gives CDR1 MNHEY, CDR2 SVGAGI. The CDR3 loop is CASSWDRDYGYTF. The CDR3, as DNA: TGTGCCAGCAGTTGGGACAGGGACTATGGCTACACCTTC.